The rows below give T cell receptor beta chains drawn from one sample of a study of cytomegalovirus exposure and HLA in healthy donors. TCRdb's copy holds only in-frame clones and misses some; the assay was immunoSEQ multiplex PCR. The table records 210,000 or so clones, 76% of them present only once. Sequencing input: PBMCs. The receptors here all came from a man aged 18 to 35 in good health and CMV-seronegative. Both conserved end residues are part of each CDR3. Each record gives: D gene, V gene, clone size, J gene, CDR3 protein, CDR3 DNA. The D gene is left open where the match is weak. Some rows mark clone size as missing; the rest say once, few, many or name a class of expanded clone.

d_call: -
v_call: TRBV2
clone_size: once
j_call: TRBJ2-1
cdr3_aa: CASNYERGEQFF
cdr3_nt: TGTGCCAGCAATTACGAGCGCGGTGAGCAGTTCTTC

d_call: TRBD1
v_call: TRBV18
clone_size: few
j_call: TRBJ2-1
cdr3_aa: CASSPYGTVNEQFF
cdr3_nt: TGTGCCAGCTCACCATATGGGACAGTCAATGAGCAGTTCTTC

d_call: TRBD1
v_call: TRBV7-9
clone_size: once
j_call: TRBJ2-7
cdr3_aa: CASSLPGQHYEQYF
cdr3_nt: TGTGCCAGCAGCCTACCGGGACAGCACTACGAGCAGTACTTC

d_call: -
v_call: TRBV27
clone_size: -
j_call: TRBJ1-5
cdr3_aa: CASSLTVTQPQHF
cdr3_nt: TGTGCCAGCAGTCTGACAGTAACTCAGCCCCAGCATTTT

d_call: TRBD1
v_call: TRBV11-2
clone_size: once
j_call: TRBJ1-1
cdr3_aa: CASSQSEGQGKTEAFF
cdr3_nt: TGTGCCAGCAGCCAAAGTGAGGGACAGGGAAAGACTGAAGCTTTCTTT

d_call: TRBD1
v_call: TRBV7-3
clone_size: -
j_call: TRBJ2-6
cdr3_aa: CASSHWTGGNGANVLTF
cdr3_nt: TGTGCCAGCAGCCACTGGACAGGGGGAAATGGGGCCAACGTCCTGACTTTC

d_call: TRBD2
v_call: TRBV19
clone_size: few
j_call: TRBJ2-7
cdr3_aa: CASSPGLAGGTPYEQYF
cdr3_nt: TGTGCCAGTAGTCCGGGACTAGCGGGAGGGACGCCCTACGAGCAGTACTTC

d_call: TRBD2
v_call: TRBV6-5
clone_size: -
j_call: TRBJ2-7
cdr3_aa: CASSYGLAGYEQYF
cdr3_nt: TGTGCCAGCAGTTACGGGCTAGCGGGCTACGAGCAGTACTTC

d_call: -
v_call: TRBV7-3
clone_size: -
j_call: TRBJ1-6
cdr3_aa: CASSSSGAYNSPLHF
cdr3_nt: TGTGCCAGCAGCTCCTCCGGGGCCTATAATTCACCCCTCCACTTT

d_call: -
v_call: TRBV5-1
clone_size: -
j_call: TRBJ1-1
cdr3_aa: CASTHGVSSRTFF
cdr3_nt: TGCGCCAGCACCCACGGTGTGTCGTCGAGGACTTTCTTT

d_call: TRBD2
v_call: TRBV7-9
clone_size: -
j_call: TRBJ2-5
cdr3_aa: CASSARAGGPQETQYF
cdr3_nt: TGTGCCAGCAGCGCTCGAGCGGGAGGCCCTCAAGAGACCCAGTACTTC

d_call: TRBD2
v_call: TRBV7-3
clone_size: once
j_call: TRBJ2-1
cdr3_aa: CASSMSGTSGRSSYNEQFF
cdr3_nt: TGTGCCAGCAGCATGTCCGGGACTAGCGGGAGAAGCTCCTACAATGAGCAGTTCTTC

d_call: -
v_call: TRBV5-1
clone_size: -
j_call: TRBJ1-1
cdr3_aa: CASSLTAQGEAFF
cdr3_nt: TGCGCCAGCAGCTTGACAGCCCAAGGTGAAGCTTTCTTT